This T cell receptor (beta chain) originates from a study of glioma-infiltrating T cells. The CDR3 totals 15 residues. Unmatched junction bases numbered 7, after V lost 3 bases and J lost 4 bases. Turning to this clonotype: What it recognizes is unknown.

TCR alpha and beta CDR3 regions were amplified from RNA using iRepertoire nested multiplex PCR. Input was about 85-400 ng of tissue mRNA or PBMC total RNA. TCRdb re-derived calls from the multiplex PCR reads in MiXCR, one entry per CDR3 protein. The sample includes about 130,000 distinct CDR3 sequences, about 25% seen only once; the top ten take around 28%. Study-wide results and caveats: Only very few CDR3 sequences appeared in both tissue and blood. Above-expected tissue-blood divergence occurred in all gliomas, most in low-grade ones.

J is TRBJ1-1 and V is TRBV12-3 or TRBV12-4; 8 nucleotides match TRBD1. Sequenced material: glioma tissue, nonneoplastic brain tissue, or PBMCs (not recorded which). The TCR comes from a human donor with low-grade glioma or glioblastoma, undergoing nonglioma brain surgery, or in good health (not recorded which). The CDR3 sequence: CASSFAAGGVTEAFF. The DNA for the CDR3 is TGTGCCAGCAGTTTTGCCGCAGGGGGCGTCACTGAAGCTTTCTTT.